This passage covers 21 T cell receptor beta chains from one sample sequenced in a study of T cell repertoires in cytomegalovirus infection. TCRdb reprocessed the reads with MiXCR, giving one entry per CDR3 protein. The data show approximately 180,000 distinct CDR3 sequences, roughly a fifth seen once. Source material: PBMCs. The receptors stem from a human donor in good health (CMV status not recorded). Some clones in this sample may be carry-over from other donors' samples.

This clonotype has only a few counts. V is TRBV7-2 and J is TRBJ2-3; 9 bases map to TRBD2. The CDR3 covers 16 residues. The germline gives CDR1 SGHTA, CDR2 FQGNSA. Germline trimming cut 5 bases from V and 3 bases from J; bases unmatched to any gene: 9. CDR3 amino acids: CASSPNQRGVTDTQYF. The CDR3 DNA reads as TGTGCCAGCAGCCCCAACCAGCGGGGGGTTACAGATACGCAGTATTTT.

Comments on this clonotype: Germline is not matched at one junction end, which may reflect a read error. The chain employs TRBV11-2 and TRBJ2-1, with D perhaps matching TRBD1 (6 bases). Germline V CDR1 and CDR2: SGHAT, FQNNGV. The CDR3 extends over 15 amino acids. CDR3 in DNA: TGTGCCAGCAGCCCGGACAGACCCCCCTACAATGATCAGTTCTTC. The encoded protein is CASSPDRPPYNDQFF. Full variable domain (rest looked up from reference TRBV11-2 and TRBJ2-1): EAGVAQSPRYKIIEKRQSVAFWCNPISGHATLYWYQQILGQGPKLLIQFQNNGVVDDSQLPKDRFSAERLKGVDSTLKIQPAKLEDSAVYLCASSPDRPPYNDQFFGPGTRLTVL.

This clonotype was detected ten times or more. The chain has TRBV12-3 or TRBV12-4 and TRBJ1-2; no clear D gene. Trimming pared 5 bases from V and 8 bases from J, leaving 12 bases between. This CDR3 contains 12 residues. The CDR3 DNA sequence: TGTGCCAGCAGTCAAGGCGGCGGAGGCTACACCTTC. Its protein product is CASSQGGGGYTF.

This clonotype was detected ten times or more. At one boundary the junction diverges from the germline segment, which might be a read error. This chain links TRBV12-3 or TRBV12-4 with TRBJ1-2; D is undetermined. CDR3 length: 12 residues. CDR3 loop: CASSLANYGYTF. The CDR3 nucleotides read TGTGCCAGCAGTCTAGCTAACTATGGCTACACCTTC.

The chain joins TRBV28 to TRBJ2-5; TRBD2 aligns across 8 bases. CDR1 is MDHEN, CDR2 SYDVKM, per germline. The CDR3 consists of 15 residues. V gave up 7 bases and J gave up 5 bases; unmatched junction bases: 12. The CDR3 DNA is TGTGCCAGCATGGGGCTAGCGGGCTCCGGGGAGACCCAGTACTTC. Its protein product is CASMGLAGSGETQYF.

The rearrangement links TRBV20-1 to TRBJ1-5; TRBD1 matches at 8 bases. Trimming at V came to 5 bases and at J to 0 bases, leaving 12 bases not matched to a gene. Per the germline V gene, CDR1 is DFQATT and CDR2 is SNEGSKA (reference sequence). The CDR3 extends over 17 amino acids. The CDR3 protein is CSAGSDREGVSNQPQHF. The CDR3 region has the DNA TGCAGTGCTGGATCGGACAGGGAAGGGGTTAGCAATCAGCCCCAGCATTTT.

V and J are TRBV5-1 and TRBJ2-3, with 9 bases lining up with TRBD2. With 0 bases clipped from V and 2 bases from J, the junction kept 4 bases outside the gene matches. This CDR3 region has 16 residues. The V gene's germline CDR1 is SGHRS and CDR2 YFSETQ. The CDR3 is CASSLVGTSPTDTQYF. CDR3 nucleotide sequence: TGCGCCAGCAGCTTGGTCGGGACTAGCCCCACAGATACGCAGTATTTT. The full variable domain, with the rest looked up from reference TRBV5-1 and TRBJ2-3, is KAGVTQTPRYLIKTRGQQVTLSCSPISGHRSVSWYQQTPGQGLQFLFEYFSETQRNKGNFPGRFSGRQFSNSRSEMNVSTLELGDSALYLCASSLVGTSPTDTQYFGPGTRLTVL.

The chain links TRBV10-3 to TRBJ1-1, with D perhaps TRBD1 (6 bases). Trimming cost V 6 bases and J 5 bases, with 16 bases left between them. Looked up from germline, CDR1 is ENHRY and CDR2 is SYGVKD. CDR3 size: 14 residues. DNA for the CDR3: TGTGCCATCAGCGGAACAGGGACAACAACTGAAGCTTTCTTT. Residues: CAISGTGTTTEAFF.

The J gene is TRBJ1-1, the V gene TRBV27; no clear D. The CDR3 has 16 residues. Trimming left V 2 bases short and J 5 bases short, with 18 bases between. From germline, CDR1 is MNHEY and CDR2 SMNVEV (reference sequence). The DNA for the CDR3 is TGTGCCAGCAGTTTAATCCGGAACATCCGAAGTACTGAAGCTTTCTTT. It yields the protein CASSLIRNIRSTEAFF.

The chain couples TRBV24-1 to TRBJ2-1, with a weak D call TRBD1 (5 bases). Trimming removed 5 bases at V and 5 bases at J, with 15 bases between. The V gene's germline CDR1 is KGHDR and CDR2 SFDVKD. The CDR3 covers 15 residues. The CDR3 reads CATSVFQGTNNEQFF. The CDR3 coding sequence is TGTGCCACCAGTGTCTTTCAGGGTACGAACAATGAGCAGTTCTTC.

This clonotype was observed a handful of times. The chain links TRBV29-1 to TRBJ2-3; the match to TRBD1 covers 8 bases. The CDR3 contains 17 residues. The germline CDR1 and CDR2 sequences are SQVTM and ANQGSEA. J lost 4 bases, V lost 1 base, and 13 bases had no gene match. As DNA, the CDR3 is TGCAGCGTTGAAGCTTGGGGACAGGATGAGCTCTCAGATACGCAGTATTTT. It yields the protein CSVEAWGQDELSDTQYF.

There are a few counts of this clonotype. The genes are TRBV7-8 and TRBJ2-5; TRBD1 matches 7 bases. V trimming: 5 bases; J trimming: 5 bases; junction bases outside the gene matches: 8. Per germline, CDR1 SGHVS and CDR2 FQNEAQ. The CDR3 extends over 14 amino acids. The CDR3 reads CASSVTGAGETQYF. CDR3 coding DNA: TGTGCCAGCAGCGTCACAGGGGCCGGCGAGACCCAGTACTTC.

This clonotype was counted at least ten times. The genes are TRBV7-6 and TRBJ2-7, with 10 bases matching TRBD1. The V gene end was trimmed by 3 bases and the J gene end by 2 bases; junction bases not matched to a gene: 4. This CDR3 contains 15 residues. The germline V gene has CDR1 SGHVS and CDR2 FNYEAQ. CDR3 coding DNA: TGTGCCAGCAGCTTGGGACAGGGGACAACCTACGAGCAGTACTTC. Its translation is CASSLGQGTTYEQYF.

This chain joins TRBV15 and TRBJ1-3, with a possible D match to TRBD1 (5 bases). V lost 3 bases, J lost 5 bases, and 11 bases lay in between. Germline lookup yields CDR1 LNHNV and CDR2 YYDKDF (reference sequence). This CDR3 spans 14 amino acids. CDR3 protein: CATSRPGGRNTIYF. Here the CDR3 DNA reads TGTGCCACCAGCAGGCCCGGGGGGAGAAACACCATATATTTT. The whole variable domain, filled in from reference TRBV15 and TRBJ1-3, reads DAMVIQNPRYQVTQFGKPVTLSCSQTLNHNVMYWYQQKSSQAPKLLFHYYDKDFNNEADTPDNFQSRRPNTSFCFLDIRSPGLGDTAMYLCATSRPGGRNTIYFGEGSWLTVV.

This clonotype has just a few counts. The chain carries TRBV6-1 and TRBJ2-5; D may be TRBD1 (5 bases). The V end lost 8 bases, the J end lost 4 bases, and 8 bases lay between the germline ends. This CDR3 has 11 amino acids. Germline lookup yields CDR1 MNHNS and CDR2 SASEGT. The CDR3 DNA sequence: TGTGCCAGCGCACAGGCAGAGACCCAGTACTTC. Encoded protein: CASAQAETQYF.

V usage is TRBV7-6 and J usage is TRBJ1-4, with 9 bases identical to TRBD1. CDR3 length: 14 residues. Germline V gene data show CDR1 as SGHVS and CDR2 as FNYEAQ. Losses at the gene ends were 4 bases for V and 5 bases for J; bases not matched to a gene: 2. CDR3 sequence reads: CASSSGQGNEKLFF. The CDR3 DNA reads as TGTGCCAGCAGCTCCGGACAGGGGAATGAAAAACTGTTTTTT.

This clonotype has just a few counts. The chain links TRBV5-4 to TRBJ2-1; possibly TRBD1 for D (5 bases). Germline loops: CDR1 SGHNT, CDR2 YYREEE (reference sequence). CDR3 length equals 13 residues. V gave up 0 bases and J gave up 5 bases, with 6 bases separating them. The CDR3 DNA is TGTGCCAGCAGCTTGGAAGGGGACAATGAGCAGTTCTTC. Amino acids: CASSLEGDNEQFF.

This clonotype was recorded many times. The V call is TRBV19, the J call TRBJ1-2; the D is unclear. CDR1 LNHDA and CDR2 SQIVND come from the germline V gene (reference sequence). The CDR3 totals 14 residues. V lost 3 bases and J 2 bases, leaving 10 bases between the germline ends. The CDR3 nucleotides read TGTGCCAGTAGTATTATGCCGACGAACTATGGCTACACCTTC. Protein: CASSIMPTNYGYTF. The full variable domain, with the rest looked up from reference TRBV19 and TRBJ1-2, is DGGITQSPKYLFRKEGQNVTLSCEQNLNHDAMYWYRQDPGQGLRLIYYSQIVNDFQKGDIAEGYSVSREKKESFPLTVTSAQKNPTAFYLCASSIMPTNYGYTFGSGTRLTVV.

About this clonotype itself: Given a much more abundant clone one base away, this may be a read error. The V gene is TRBV7-2, the J gene TRBJ1-5; the D is unclear. Germline CDR1 SGHTA, CDR2 FQGNSA. The V and J ends lost 5 bases and 4 bases respectively, with 9 bases between them. The CDR3 contains 13 residues. CDR3 sequence (DNA): TGTGCCAGCAGCGCCTTAAAGAATCAGCCCCAGCATTTT. Protein: CASSALKNQPQHF.

About this clonotype: This may come from a read error, since a much larger clone is one base off. Given the absence of the conserved phenylalanine or tryptophan at the CDR3 end, a read error is likely. The gene calls are TRBV7-2 and TRBJ1-2; 7 bases align to TRBD1. CDR1 and CDR2 from the germline V gene are SGHTA and FQGNSA. The CDR3 length is 15 residues. Trimming took 0 bases from V and 6 from J; bases not matched to a gene: 7. This CDR3 reads CASSLAEDRRNGYTL. The CDR3 nucleotides read TGTGCCAGCAGCTTAGCTGAGGACAGGAGGAATGGCTACACCTTG.

This clonotype came up a few times. The V call is TRBV19, the J call TRBJ1-5, with 7 bases fitting TRBD1. The germline V gene has CDR1 LNHDA and CDR2 SQIVND (reference sequence). The length of the CDR3 is 16 residues. V lost 4 bases, J lost 2 bases, and 8 bases stayed unmatched. CDR3: CASSSRQGEGNQPQHF. The DNA for the CDR3 is TGTGCCAGTAGTAGCCGCCAGGGGGAAGGCAATCAGCCCCAGCATTTT.